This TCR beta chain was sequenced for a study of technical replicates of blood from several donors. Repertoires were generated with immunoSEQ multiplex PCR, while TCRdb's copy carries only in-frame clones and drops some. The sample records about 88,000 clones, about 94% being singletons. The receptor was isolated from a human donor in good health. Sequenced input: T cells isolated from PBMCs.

CDR3 amino acids: CASSLGGRLQETQYF. The CDR3 DNA is TGTGCCAGCAGCCTGGGAGGACGCCTACAAGAGACCCAGTACTTC. The V and J genes are TRBV7-3 and TRBJ2-5; possible D gene TRBD2, 6 bases. The germline V gene encodes CDR1 SGHTA and CDR2 FQGTGA. The CDR3 extends over 15 amino acids. Trimming took off 5 bases at V and 2 bases at J, with 15 bases between the two ends.